Below are 32 T cell receptor beta chains sequenced from a single sample in a study of T cell changes during pregnancy in multiple sclerosis. Data came from immunoSEQ multiplex PCR; TCRdb stores just in-frame clones and leaves some out. The sample has tens of thousands of clones, roughly nine tenths seen once; the top ten hold about 0.36%. The specimen comprised CD4+ T cells from peripheral blood mononuclear cells, sampled in the second trimester of pregnancy. The receptors here all came from a female donor in good health, enrolled as a control in a pregnancy study.

The chain has TRBV18 and TRBJ1-2; D unresolved. CDR1 and CDR2 from the germline V gene are KGHSH and LQKENI. V lost 7 bases, J lost 3 bases, and 15 bases lay in between. The CDR3 has 14 amino acids. The CDR3 reads CASFPDIEDYGYTF. The CDR3 nucleotides are TGTGCCAGCTTTCCAGATATCGAGGACTATGGCTACACCTTC.

The chain joins TRBV5-6 to TRBJ2-1; a weak D match, TRBD2 (6 bases). The CDR3 sequence is 18 residues long. V was trimmed by 2 bases and J by 7 bases, leaving 25 bases between them. CDR1 SGHDT and CDR2 YYEEEE come from the germline V gene. The CDR3 sequence is CASSLVVRGLSAGNEQFF. DNA for the CDR3: TGTGCCAGCAGCTTAGTAGTCCGAGGGCTCAGCGCGGGGAATGAGCAGTTCTTC.

The V and J genes are TRBV21-1 and TRBJ1-5; TRBD1 is taken as the D call from the table, unchecked against the DNA. TRBV21-1 is classified as a pseudogene. The CDR3 has 16 amino acids. In DNA form, the CDR3 reads TGTGCCAGCAGCAAAGACAGGGGGCGGTGGGTTCAGCCCCAGCATTTT. Amino acid sequence: CASSKDRGRWVQPQHF.

The chain is built from TRBV6-1 and TRBJ2-3; 9 bases align to TRBD1. V lost 7 bases to trimming and J lost 8 bases; unmatched junction nucleotides: 10. CDR3 size: 14 residues. Per germline, CDR1 MNHNS and CDR2 SASEGT. The DNA for the CDR3 is TGTGCCAGCACCCCAGGACAGGGGCGGGGTACGCAGTATTTT. Translating gives CASTPGQGRGTQYF.

The chain links TRBV5-8 to TRBJ2-3, with TRBD1 matching over 7 bases. Germline CDR1 and CDR2: SGHTS and YDEGEE. V trimming: 0 bases; J trimming: 4 bases; junction bases outside the gene matches: 5. The CDR3 spans 15 residues. The CDR3 sequence: CASSLGQGWPDTQYF. In nucleotides, the CDR3 is TGTGCCAGCAGCTTGGGACAGGGTTGGCCAGATACGCAGTATTTT.

The V call is TRBV4-2, the J call TRBJ1-5, with D possibly being TRBD1 (5 bases). Trimming cost V 2 bases and J 2 bases, with 16 bases left between them. Per germline, CDR1 LGHNA and CDR2 YNFKEQ. The CDR3 loop spans 17 amino acids. The CDR3 loop reads CASSQNRGAWGNQPQHF. CDR3 sequence (DNA): TGTGCCAGCAGCCAAAATAGGGGCGCTTGGGGCAATCAGCCCCAGCATTTT.

This clone was counted a single time. The V gene is TRBV30, the J gene TRBJ1-2; D remains ambiguous. CDR3 length: 11 amino acids. The germline V and J ends were trimmed by 3 bases and 6 bases, with 8 bases remaining between them. Germline assignment: CDR1 GTSNPN and CDR2 SVGIG (reference sequence). CDR3 in DNA: TGTGCCTGGAGAGCTCGGGATGGCTACACCTTC. Its protein is CAWRARDGYTF.

J is TRBJ1-2 and V is TRBV6-6; no definite D call. Germline V lookup: CDR1 MNHNY, CDR2 SVGAGI (reference sequence). This CDR3 spans 13 amino acids. V lost 6 bases, J lost 3 bases, and 11 bases lay in between. The CDR3 protein is CASSPGRDYGYTF. The DNA for the CDR3 is TGTGCCAGCAGCCCAGGTCGCGACTATGGCTACACCTTC.

The chain carries TRBV7-9 and TRBJ1-1; D remains unclear. The CDR3 extends over 13 amino acids. The germline CDR1 and CDR2 sequences are SEHNR and FQNEAQ (reference sequence). The V and J ends lost 2 bases and 6 bases respectively, with 10 bases between them. CDR3 in amino acids: CASSLSQLAEAFF. CDR3 DNA: TGTGCCAGCAGCTTATCTCAGTTGGCTGAAGCTTTCTTT.

V is TRBV15 and J is TRBJ2-7, with D possibly TRBD2 on 7 matching bases. The V end lost 0 bases, the J end lost 4 bases, and 10 bases lay between the germline ends. The CDR3 totals 14 residues. Germline V CDR1 and CDR2: LNHNV, YYDKDF (reference sequence). DNA of the CDR3: TGTGCCACCAGCAGAGAGGCGGGGGCGTACGAGCAGTACTTC. It translates to CATSREAGAYEQYF.

This rearrangement joins TRBV29-1 to TRBJ2-7; D remains ambiguous. The CDR3 length is 11 residues. Trimming took 3 bases from V and 2 from J, leaving 5 bases between them. Germline lookup yields CDR1 SQVTM and CDR2 ANQGSEA. CDR3 in amino acids: CSVESAYEQYF. The CDR3 coding sequence is TGCAGCGTTGAGTCCGCCTACGAGCAGTACTTC.

This clone was picked up a small number of times. The genes are TRBV18 and TRBJ2-7; 11 bases map to TRBD1. Germline CDR1 and CDR2: KGHSH and LQKENI. V lost 2 bases and J lost 7; bases outside the gene matches: 4. CDR3 size: 14 residues. The DNA of the CDR3 is TGTGCCAGCTCACCAGGACAGGGGGCTGGGGAGCAGTACTTC. Translation gives CASSPGQGAGEQYF.

The chain combines TRBV6-1 with TRBJ2-7; 7 nucleotides agree with TRBD1. With V trimmed by 4 bases and J by 1 base, 4 bases remained unmatched. The CDR3 consists of 14 residues. Germline CDR1 and CDR2: MNHNS and SASEGT. The CDR3 is CASSADRISYEQYF. Written as DNA, the CDR3 is TGTGCCAGCAGTGCGGACAGGATATCCTACGAGCAGTACTTC.

The chain combines TRBV29-1 with TRBJ2-3; TRBD1 is a possible D gene (5 bases). This CDR3 contains 13 residues. V dropped 7 bases and J dropped 5 bases, with 16 bases sitting between them. Germline values: CDR1 SQVTM, CDR2 ANQGSEA. Written as DNA, the CDR3 is TGCAGCGCCCCCGGGCAGGGCGGAGATACGCAGTATTTT. Protein sequence: CSAPGQGGDTQYF.

This chain uses TRBV7-9 with TRBJ1-1; 8 nucleotides match TRBD1. This CDR3 region has 16 residues. Germline V gene data show CDR1 as SEHNR and CDR2 as FQNEAQ (reference sequence). V was clipped by 0 bases and J by 6 bases; unmatched bases: 9. CDR3 bases: TGTGCCAGCAGCTTAGCCCACAGGGGGGAGCTCCCTGAAGCTTTCTTT. Its protein is CASSLAHRGELPEAFF.

J is TRBJ2-3 and V is TRBV5-1; D may be TRBD2 (7 bases). CDR3 size: 14 residues. V dropped 7 bases and J dropped 2 bases, with 14 bases sitting between them. The germline V gene encodes CDR1 SGHRS and CDR2 YFSETQ. The CDR3 loop reads CASLGGATTDTQYF. The CDR3 bases are TGCGCCAGCTTGGGGGGGGCGACCACAGATACGCAGTATTTT.

The gene calls are TRBV7-9 and TRBJ2-5; D might be TRBD2 (7 bases). The germline V and J ends were trimmed by 5 bases and 5 bases, with 18 bases remaining between them. The germline V gene encodes CDR1 SEHNR and CDR2 FQNEAQ (reference sequence). CDR3 size: 15 residues. The CDR3 protein is CASSAVRGAGETQYF. The CDR3 DNA reads as TGTGCCAGCAGCGCAGTTCGGGGGGCCGGGGAGACCCAGTACTTC.

The chain is built from TRBV5-5 and TRBJ2-2; a weak D match, TRBD2 (6 bases). This CDR3 has 16 residues. V was trimmed by 0 bases and J by 0 bases, leaving 9 bases between them. CDR1 SGHKS and CDR2 YYEKEE come from the germline V gene (reference sequence). The CDR3 protein is CASSLGRRANTGELFF. In DNA, the CDR3 is TGTGCCAGCAGCTTGGGACGGAGGGCGAACACCGGGGAGCTGTTTTTT.

V usage is TRBV6-5 and J usage is TRBJ2-3; 7 bases line up with TRBD2. The CDR3 has 14 amino acids. The V gene end was trimmed by 6 bases and the J gene end by 4 bases; junction bases not matched to a gene: 7. Germline V gene data show CDR1 as MNHEY and CDR2 as SVGAGI. CDR3 sequence: CASSPPGLPDTQYF. CDR3 coding DNA: TGTGCCAGCAGCCCCCCGGGACTACCAGATACGCAGTATTTT.

The chain carries TRBV10-3 and TRBJ2-5, with 8 bases identical to TRBD2. The CDR3 consists of 17 residues. The ends lost 0 bases at V and 0 bases at J; junction bases unmatched: 6. Germline-derived CDR1 and CDR2 are ENHRY and SYGVKD. This CDR3 is CAISESTSGGHQETQYF. In DNA, the CDR3 is TGTGCCATCAGTGAGTCGACGAGCGGGGGCCACCAAGAGACCCAGTACTTC.

The V and J genes are TRBV30 and TRBJ1-5; D is perhaps TRBD1 (6 bases). Looked up from germline, CDR1 is GTSNPN and CDR2 is SVGIG (reference sequence). This CDR3 has 15 amino acids. Trimming shortened V by 3 bases and J by 0 bases, and 12 bases separated the two germline ends. Here the CDR3 reads CAWRDSPASNQPQHF. Written as DNA, the CDR3 is TGTGCCTGGAGGGACAGTCCGGCTAGCAATCAGCCCCAGCATTTT.

V usage is TRBV6-6 and J usage is TRBJ2-3, with D possibly being TRBD2 (6 bases). CDR1 is MNHNY, CDR2 SVGAGI, per germline (reference sequence). The CDR3 totals 16 residues. V was cut by 0 bases and J by 5 bases, with 15 bases left in between. The CDR3 DNA sequence: TGTGCCAGCAGTTACTCTTCTAGCGAGCTGGGAGATACGCAGTATTTT. Translation gives CASSYSSSELGDTQYF.

The chain has TRBV30 and TRBJ1-1; TRBD1 is a possible D gene (6 bases). The CDR3 is 14 amino acids. V lost 0 bases and J 4 bases, leaving 12 bases between the germline ends. The germline CDR1 and CDR2 sequences are GTSNPN and SVGIG (reference sequence). CDR3 in amino acids: CAWSVVRGGTEAFF. The DNA for the CDR3 is TGTGCCTGGAGTGTAGTTAGGGGGGGCACTGAAGCTTTCTTT.

The V and J genes are TRBV5-1 and TRBJ1-1, with 8 bases lining up with TRBD1. Per germline, CDR1 SGHRS and CDR2 YFSETQ. CDR3 size: 16 residues. V lost 2 bases and J lost 0; bases outside the gene matches: 6. The CDR3: CASSFAGTGMNTEAFF. The DNA of the CDR3 is TGCGCCAGCAGCTTCGCCGGGACAGGTATGAACACTGAAGCTTTCTTT. Complete variable domain (other parts from reference TRBV5-1 and TRBJ1-1): KAGVTQTPRYLIKTRGQQVTLSCSPISGHRSVSWYQQTPGQGLQFLFEYFSETQRNKGNFPGRFSGRQFSNSRSEMNVSTLELGDSALYLCASSFAGTGMNTEAFFGQGTRLTVV.

J is TRBJ1-4 and V is TRBV7-8; D is uncertain. V shed 6 bases and J shed 8 bases, with 10 bases lying between them. This CDR3 contains 12 residues. CDR1 is SGHVS and CDR2 is FQNEAQ in the germline V gene. As DNA, the CDR3 is TGTGCCAGCAGTCTCGGCGGGGAAAAACTGTTTTTT. This translates into CASSLGGEKLFF. The full variable domain, with the rest looked up from reference TRBV7-8 and TRBJ1-4, is GAGVSQSPRYKVAKRGQDVALRCDPISGHVSLFWYQQALGQGPEFLTYFQNEAQLDKSGLPSDRFFAERPEGSVSTLKIQRTQQEDSAVYLCASSLGGEKLFFGSGTQLSVL.

V and J are TRBV7-2 and TRBJ2-1; 8 bases match TRBD2. Unmatched junction bases numbered 3, after V lost 0 bases and J lost 2 bases. There are 16 residues in the CDR3. CDR1 is SGHTA and CDR2 is FQGNSA in the germline V gene. CDR3 in DNA: TGTGCCAGCAGCTTAGCGCGGGGGGTCGCCTACAATGAGCAGTTCTTC. Translating it yields CASSLARGVAYNEQFF.

This sequence joins TRBV7-2 and TRBJ2-5; possibly TRBD2 for D (5 bases). CDR3 length: 14 amino acids. Germline V gene sequence: CDR1 SGHTA, CDR2 FQGNSA. V was clipped by 5 bases and J by 5 bases, with 15 bases between them. The CDR3 nucleotides read TGTGCCAGCAGCCCCTGGCGCACGGGGGAGACCCAGTACTTC. This encodes CASSPWRTGETQYF.

This chain uses TRBV19 with TRBJ1-5; 12 nucleotides align to TRBD1. Germline trimming cut 3 bases from V and 6 bases from J; bases unmatched to any gene: 6. Germline lookup yields CDR1 LNHDA and CDR2 SQIVND (reference sequence). The CDR3 runs to 16 residues. The CDR3 here is CASSIGRDRGPQPQHF. CDR3 nucleotides: TGTGCCAGTAGTATCGGGAGGGACAGGGGGCCTCAGCCCCAGCATTTT.

The rearrangement joins TRBV7-2 to TRBJ1-2, with TRBD1 identical over 7 bases. Germline values: CDR1 SGHTA, CDR2 FQGNSA. Trimming cost V 5 bases and J 1 base; bases outside gene matches: 13. This CDR3 is built from 17 residues. The CDR3 sequence is CASSPRQGGSLNYGYTF. The CDR3 DNA follows: TGTGCCAGCAGCCCCAGACAGGGTGGCTCCCTTAACTATGGCTACACCTTC.

The chain links TRBV29-1 to TRBJ2-7; 7 nucleotides line up with TRBD1. Germline loops: CDR1 SQVTM, CDR2 ANQGSEA. The trim removed 5 bases at V and 4 bases at J, leaving 17 bases unmatched. CDR3 length: 16 amino acids. CDR3 sequence: CSVRDPKGDSLYEQYF. In DNA, the CDR3 is TGCAGCGTTAGAGACCCGAAAGGGGACAGCCTTTACGAGCAGTACTTC.

V usage is TRBV4-3 and J usage is TRBJ2-1; D gene ambiguous. V lost 0 bases, J lost 5 bases, and 8 bases lay in between. Germline lookup yields CDR1 LGHNA and CDR2 YSLEER. This CDR3 is built from 14 residues. The CDR3 protein is CASSQDRSNNEQFF. The DNA of the CDR3 is TGCGCCAGCAGCCAAGATCGTTCTAACAATGAGCAGTTCTTC.

The V and J genes are TRBV27 and TRBJ1-1, with a possible D match to TRBD1 (5 bases). Per the germline V gene, CDR1 is MNHEY and CDR2 is SMNVEV (reference sequence). The V end lost 0 bases, the J end lost 3 bases, and 8 bases lay between the germline ends. CDR3 length: 14 amino acids. The DNA of the CDR3 is TGTGCCAGCAGTTTATCCCGGGGGGACACTGAAGCTTTCTTT. This gives the protein CASSLSRGDTEAFF.